These 15 T cell receptor beta chains share one sample of origin, sequenced in a study of vaccination effects on CD4 cells after COVID-19. Sequenced by immunoSEQ multiplex PCR; TCRdb stores in-frame clones only, minus some. The table has tens of thousands of clones, about 70% seen once. CD4+ T cells were isolated after around 9 days of culture. The antigens for these receptors are not known. The sample here was CD4+ T cells from PBMCs cultured without peptide, taken before COVID-19 vaccination. The receptors come from a human donor who received a COVID-19 vaccine.

The gene calls are TRBV6-1 and TRBJ1-5; D is unresolved. Germline V gene lookup returns CDR1 MNHNS and CDR2 SASEGT. The CDR3 spans 15 residues. V was shortened by 3 bases and J by 0 bases, with 9 bases between the two germline ends. The CDR3 DNA is TGTGCCAGCAGTGATCAGGCTTATAGCAATCAGCCCCAGCATTTT. It codes for CASSDQAYSNQPQHF.

The J gene is TRBJ2-5, the V gene TRBV19, with TRBD2 matching over 7 bases. The CDR3 length is 12 residues. The trim removed 8 bases at V and 5 bases at J, leaving 5 bases unmatched. Germline V gene sequence: CDR1 LNHDA, CDR2 SQIVND (reference sequence). The CDR3 nucleotides read TGTGCCAGTGGCGGGGGAGGGGAGACCCAGTACTTC. It specifies CASGGGGETQYF.

This chain connects TRBV4-1 to TRBJ2-7; D ambiguous. The germline CDR1 and CDR2 sequences are MGHRA and YSYEKL. V gave up 3 bases and J gave up 2 bases, with 8 bases separating them. This CDR3 is 13 amino acids long. CDR3 region: CASSQQAAYEQYF. The DNA of the CDR3 is TGCGCCAGCAGCCAGCAGGCAGCCTACGAGCAGTACTTC.

The chain couples TRBV5-1 to TRBJ2-5; D might be TRBD1 (6 bases). Germline lookup yields CDR1 SGHRS and CDR2 YFSETQ. Trimming took 2 bases from V and 5 from J, leaving 16 bases between them. The CDR3 runs 15 residues. CDR3 nucleotides: TGCGCCAGCAGCTTACAGGGTAGGACCGAGGAGACCCAGTACTTC. Translating gives CASSLQGRTEETQYF.

The V gene is TRBV18, the J gene TRBJ1-5; D is perhaps TRBD1 (5 bases). V gave up 4 bases and J gave up 10 bases, with 14 bases separating them. The CDR3 contains 13 residues. Germline V gene lookup returns CDR1 KGHSH and CDR2 LQKENI. Here the CDR3 reads CASSRTGGDPQHF. CDR3 DNA: TGTGCCAGCTCACGGACGGGGGGTGATCCCCAGCATTTT. The full variable domain, its missing parts supplied by reference TRBV18 and TRBJ1-5, is NAGVMQNPRHLVRRRGQEARLRCSPMKGHSHVYWYRQLPEEGLKFMVYLQKENIIDESGMPKERFSAEFPKEGPSILRIQQVVRGDSAAYFCASSRTGGDPQHFGDGTRLSIL.

The gene calls are TRBV6-5 and TRBJ1-5; D call uncertain. Germline values: CDR1 MNHEY, CDR2 SVGAGI. The CDR3 has 14 residues. V was shortened by 0 bases and J by 3 bases, with 6 bases between the two germline ends. The CDR3, as DNA: TGTGCCAGCAGTTACTCAGCGATCAATCAGCCCCAGCATTTT. Protein sequence: CASSYSAINQPQHF.

Worth noting for this clone: Other DNA sequences within the sample encode an identical CDR3. The CDR3 reads CASSRDTSYEQYF. The CDR3 DNA reads TGTGCCAGCAGCCGAGACACATCCTACGAGCAGTACTTC. The chain combines TRBV6-5 with TRBJ2-7; D uncertain. Between the trimmed V and J ends, which lost 6 bases and 1 base, there was a span of 10 bases. Germline V gives CDR1 MNHEY, CDR2 SVGAGI. The CDR3 spans 13 residues.

This clone was detected a few times. V is TRBV5-1 and J is TRBJ2-2; D gene uncertain. V shed 4 bases and J shed 3 bases, with 19 bases lying between them. CDR3 length equals 17 residues. CDR1 SGHRS and CDR2 YFSETQ come from the germline V gene. The CDR3 is CASSMRSPYWDTGELFF. In DNA form, the CDR3 reads TGCGCCAGCAGCATGCGCAGTCCCTACTGGGACACCGGGGAGCTGTTTTTT.

This clone was observed a handful of times. This chain joins TRBV5-5 and TRBJ1-4, with D uncertain. Germline CDR1 reads SGHKS; CDR2 reads YYEKEE (reference sequence). Deletions cut 2 bases from V and 7 bases from J, with 21 bases between. This CDR3 is 17 amino acids long. The CDR3: CASSFAGLGISGEKLFF. CDR3 nucleotide sequence: TGTGCCAGCAGCTTCGCTGGACTTGGGATTTCGGGTGAAAAACTGTTTTTT. Full variable domain (rest looked up from reference TRBV5-5 and TRBJ1-4): DAGVTQSPTHLIKTRGQQVTLRCSPISGHKSVSWYQQVLGQGPQFIFQYYEKEERGRGNFPDRFSARQFPNYSSELNVNALLLGDSALYLCASSFAGLGISGEKLFFGSGTQLSVL.

J is TRBJ1-5 and V is TRBV19; possible D gene TRBD1, 6 bases. CDR3 size: 16 residues. The germline gives CDR1 LNHDA, CDR2 SQIVND (reference sequence). V lost 1 base and J 2 bases, leaving 12 bases between the germline ends. CDR3 loop: CASSIGQALGNQPQHF. The CDR3, as DNA: TGTGCCAGTAGTATAGGACAGGCCCTCGGCAATCAGCCCCAGCATTTT.

The gene calls are TRBV18 and TRBJ1-5, with unresolved D. Trimming left V 2 bases short and J 4 bases short, with 6 bases between. This CDR3 is built from 13 residues. Germline CDR1 is KGHSH and CDR2 is LQKENI. In DNA, the CDR3 is TGTGCCAGCTCACCATCGGATAATCAGCCCCAGCATTTT. Encoded protein: CASSPSDNQPQHF.

The genes are TRBV3-1 (or the pseudogene TRBV3-2) and TRBJ1-5; tentatively, D is TRBD1 (5 bases). Germline CDR1 is LGHDT and CDR2 is YNNKEL (reference sequence). Trimming removed 4 bases at V and 6 bases at J, with 13 bases between. The CDR3 covers 14 residues. The CDR3 bases are TGTGCCAGCAGCCCAGACAGTACCGGTCAGCCCCAGCATTTT. The encoded protein is CASSPDSTGQPQHF.

The J gene is TRBJ2-5, the V gene TRBV4-2, with TRBD1 matching 8 bases. The CDR3 covers 17 residues. Germline lookup yields CDR1 LGHNA and CDR2 YNFKEQ. Trimming removed 4 bases from V and 0 bases from J; junction bases left unmatched: 10. The CDR3 bases are TGTGCCAGCAGCCCGTATTTTCCGGGACAGGACCAAGAGACCCAGTACTTC. It translates to CASSPYFPGQDQETQYF.

DNA of the CDR3: TGCGCCAGCAGAGGGACAGGGGTGTGGGAGACCCAGTACTTC. Encoded protein: CASRGTGVWETQYF. The chain links TRBV5-1 to TRBJ2-5; 10 bases are a match to TRBD1. Unmatched junction bases numbered 6, after V lost 5 bases and J lost 5 bases. Germline V gene lookup returns CDR1 SGHRS and CDR2 YFSETQ. The length of the CDR3 is 14 residues.

This clone has only a few counts. The rearrangement links TRBV3-1 (or the pseudogene TRBV3-2) to TRBJ1-4; D possibly corresponds to TRBD1 (5 bases). The CDR3 covers 15 residues. V gave up 2 bases and J gave up 4 bases, with 11 bases separating them. Per germline, CDR1 LGHDT and CDR2 YNNKEL (reference sequence). CDR3 residues: CASSQTSQGNEKLFF. The DNA for the CDR3 is TGTGCCAGCAGCCAAACAAGTCAGGGTAATGAAAAACTGTTTTTT.